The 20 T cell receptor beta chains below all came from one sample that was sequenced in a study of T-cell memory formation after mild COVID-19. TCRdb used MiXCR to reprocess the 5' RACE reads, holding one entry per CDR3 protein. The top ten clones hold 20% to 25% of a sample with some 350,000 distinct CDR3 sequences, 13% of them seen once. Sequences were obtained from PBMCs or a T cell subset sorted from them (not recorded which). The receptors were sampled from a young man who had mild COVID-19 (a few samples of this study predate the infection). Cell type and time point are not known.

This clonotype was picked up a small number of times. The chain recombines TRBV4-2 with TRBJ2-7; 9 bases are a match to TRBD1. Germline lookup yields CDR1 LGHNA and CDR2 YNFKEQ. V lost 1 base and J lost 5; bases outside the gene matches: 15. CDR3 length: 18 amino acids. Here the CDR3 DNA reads TGTGCCAGCAGCCAAGTCGGTGGACGACAGGGGGGAACGGACGAGCAGTACTTC. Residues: CASSQVGGRQGGTDEQYF.

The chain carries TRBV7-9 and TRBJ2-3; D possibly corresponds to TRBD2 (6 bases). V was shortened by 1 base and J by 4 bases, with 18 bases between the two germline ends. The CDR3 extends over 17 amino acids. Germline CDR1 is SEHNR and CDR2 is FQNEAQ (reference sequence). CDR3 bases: TGTGCCAGCAGCTTAGTGGAGCGGGCCAATCCGGCAGATACGCAGTATTTT. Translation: CASSLVERANPADTQYF.

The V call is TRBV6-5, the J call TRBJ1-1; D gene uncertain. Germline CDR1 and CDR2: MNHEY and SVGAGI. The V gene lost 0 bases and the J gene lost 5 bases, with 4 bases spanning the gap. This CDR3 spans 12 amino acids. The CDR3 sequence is CASSYSRTEAFF. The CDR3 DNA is TGTGCCAGCAGTTACTCCAGAACTGAAGCTTTCTTT.

The CDR3: CSVVPGGDTQYF. For the CDR3, the DNA is TGCAGCGTTGTTCCGGGTGGAGATACGCAGTATTTT. This chain joins TRBV29-1 and TRBJ2-3; D not certain. Germline lookup yields CDR1 SQVTM and CDR2 ANQGSEA. This CDR3 comprises 12 residues. V was shortened by 4 bases and J by 5 bases, with 10 bases between the two germline ends.

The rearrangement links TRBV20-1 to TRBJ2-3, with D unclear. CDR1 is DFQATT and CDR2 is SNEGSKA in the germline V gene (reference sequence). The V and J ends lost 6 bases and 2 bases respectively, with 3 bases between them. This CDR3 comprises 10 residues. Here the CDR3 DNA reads TGCAGTGCGGCCACAGATACGCAGTATTTT. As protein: CSAATDTQYF.

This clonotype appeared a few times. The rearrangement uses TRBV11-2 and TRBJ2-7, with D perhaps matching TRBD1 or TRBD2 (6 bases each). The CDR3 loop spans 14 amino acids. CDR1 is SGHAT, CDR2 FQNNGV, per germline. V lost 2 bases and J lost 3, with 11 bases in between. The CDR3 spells CASSLRGDLYEQYF. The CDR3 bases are TGTGCCAGCAGCTTAAGGGGGGACCTCTACGAGCAGTACTTC.

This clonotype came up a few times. CDR3 bases: TGCGCCAGCAGCCAACCAGGGGTGTATGAAAAACTGTTTTTT. The encoded protein is CASSQPGVYEKLFF. This chain joins TRBV4-1 and TRBJ1-4; D is possibly TRBD1 (6 bases). Per germline, CDR1 MGHRA and CDR2 YSYEKL. Trimming cost V 2 bases and J 6 bases, with 10 bases left between them. This CDR3 comprises 14 residues.

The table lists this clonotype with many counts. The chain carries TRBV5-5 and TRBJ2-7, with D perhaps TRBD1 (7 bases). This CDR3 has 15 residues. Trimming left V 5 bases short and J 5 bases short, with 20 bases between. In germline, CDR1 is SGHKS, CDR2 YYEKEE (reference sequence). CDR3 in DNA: TGTGCCAGCAGACCTGGGGGGACAGCGACCGACGAGCAGTACGTC. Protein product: CASRPGGTATDEQYV.

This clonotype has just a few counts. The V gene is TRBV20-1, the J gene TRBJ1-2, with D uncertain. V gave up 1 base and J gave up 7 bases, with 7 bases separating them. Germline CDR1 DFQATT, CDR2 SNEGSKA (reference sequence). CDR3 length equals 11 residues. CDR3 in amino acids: CSARGLFGYTF. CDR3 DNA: TGCAGTGCTAGAGGATTGTTTGGCTACACCTTC.

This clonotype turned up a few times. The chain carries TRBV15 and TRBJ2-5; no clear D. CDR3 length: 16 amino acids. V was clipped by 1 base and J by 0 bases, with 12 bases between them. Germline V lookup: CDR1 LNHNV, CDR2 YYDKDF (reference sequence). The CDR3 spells CATSRGKSEYQETQYF. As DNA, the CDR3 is TGTGCCACCAGCAGAGGGAAGTCCGAATACCAAGAGACCCAGTACTTC.

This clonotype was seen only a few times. The CDR3 reads CASSYSNFGGGIASTDTQYF. CDR3 in DNA: TGTGCCAGCAGTTACTCAAACTTCGGGGGGGGAATCGCTAGCACAGATACGCAGTATTTT. The chain combines TRBV6-5 with TRBJ2-3, with 8 bases that match TRBD2. Germline assignment: CDR1 MNHEY and CDR2 SVGAGI. Trimming removed 0 bases from V and 0 bases from J; junction bases left unmatched: 14. The CDR3 length is 20 residues.

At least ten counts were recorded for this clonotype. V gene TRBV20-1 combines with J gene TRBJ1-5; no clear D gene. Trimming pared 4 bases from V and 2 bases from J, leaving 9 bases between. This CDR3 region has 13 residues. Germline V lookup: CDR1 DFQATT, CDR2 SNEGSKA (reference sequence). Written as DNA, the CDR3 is TGCAGTGCTATAGAGGAGGGCAATCAGCCCCAGCATTTT. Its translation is CSAIEEGNQPQHF.

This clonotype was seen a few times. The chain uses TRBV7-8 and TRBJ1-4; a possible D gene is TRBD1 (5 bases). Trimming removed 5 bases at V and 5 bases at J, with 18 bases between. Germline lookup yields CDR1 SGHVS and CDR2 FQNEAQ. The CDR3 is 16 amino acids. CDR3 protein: CASSPHRDGRNEKLFF. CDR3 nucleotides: TGTGCCAGCAGCCCCCACCGGGACGGAAGGAATGAAAAACTGTTTTTT.

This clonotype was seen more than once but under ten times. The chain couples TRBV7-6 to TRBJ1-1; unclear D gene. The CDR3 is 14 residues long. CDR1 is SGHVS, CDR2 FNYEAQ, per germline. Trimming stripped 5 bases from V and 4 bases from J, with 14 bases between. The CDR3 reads CASSPPSTATEAFF. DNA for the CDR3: TGTGCCAGCAGCCCACCCTCTACAGCCACTGAAGCTTTCTTT.

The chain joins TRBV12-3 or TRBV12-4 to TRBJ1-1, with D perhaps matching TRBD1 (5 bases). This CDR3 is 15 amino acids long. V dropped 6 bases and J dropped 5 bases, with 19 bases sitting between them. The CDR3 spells CASRLQAAGETEAFF. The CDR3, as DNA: TGTGCCAGCAGGCTACAGGCTGCTGGTGAGACTGAAGCTTTCTTT.

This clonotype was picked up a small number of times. The CDR3 spells CASSLAGDFTYEQYF. For the CDR3, the DNA is TGTGCCAGCAGCCTCGCGGGGGATTTTACCTACGAGCAGTACTTC. The chain recombines TRBV3-1 with TRBJ2-7, with 7 bases fitting TRBD2. Per the germline V gene, CDR1 is LGHDT and CDR2 is YNNKEL (reference sequence). V shed 4 bases and J 2 bases; nucleotides not matched to a gene: 8. This CDR3 region has 15 residues.

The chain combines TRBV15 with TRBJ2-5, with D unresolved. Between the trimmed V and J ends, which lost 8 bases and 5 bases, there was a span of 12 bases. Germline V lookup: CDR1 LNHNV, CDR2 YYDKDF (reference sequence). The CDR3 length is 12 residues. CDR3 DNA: TGTGCCACCCCGCCCGCGCCTGAGACCCAGTACTTC. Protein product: CATPPAPETQYF.

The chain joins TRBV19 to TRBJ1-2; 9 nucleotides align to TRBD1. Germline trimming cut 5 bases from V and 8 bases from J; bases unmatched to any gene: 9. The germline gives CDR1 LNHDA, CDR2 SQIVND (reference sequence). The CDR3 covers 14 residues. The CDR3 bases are TGTGCCAGTAGTTGGGGACAGGGCGTGAGAGGCTACACCTTC. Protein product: CASSWGQGVRGYTF.

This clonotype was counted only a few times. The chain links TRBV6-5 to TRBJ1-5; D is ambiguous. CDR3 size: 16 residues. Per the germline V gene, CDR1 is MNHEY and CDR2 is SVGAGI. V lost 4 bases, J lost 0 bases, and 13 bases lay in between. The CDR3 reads CASSSRAVYSNQPQHF. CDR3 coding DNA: TGTGCCAGCAGTTCTCGGGCAGTTTATAGCAATCAGCCCCAGCATTTT.

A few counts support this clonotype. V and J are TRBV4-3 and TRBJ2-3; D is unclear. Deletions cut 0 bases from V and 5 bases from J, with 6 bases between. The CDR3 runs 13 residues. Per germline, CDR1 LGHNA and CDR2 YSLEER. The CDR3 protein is CASSQDTGDTQYF. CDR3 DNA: TGCGCCAGCAGCCAAGATACCGGAGATACGCAGTATTTT.